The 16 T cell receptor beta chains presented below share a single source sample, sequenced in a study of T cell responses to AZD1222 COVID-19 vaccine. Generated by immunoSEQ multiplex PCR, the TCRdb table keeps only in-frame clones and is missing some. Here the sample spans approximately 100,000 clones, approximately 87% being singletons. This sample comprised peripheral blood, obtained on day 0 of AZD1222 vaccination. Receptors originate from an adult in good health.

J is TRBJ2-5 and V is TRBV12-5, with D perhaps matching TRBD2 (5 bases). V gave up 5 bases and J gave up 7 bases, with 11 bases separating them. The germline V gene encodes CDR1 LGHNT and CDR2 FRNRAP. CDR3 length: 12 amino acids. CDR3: CASGLARGTQYF. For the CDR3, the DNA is TGTGCTAGTGGTCTTGCCCGGGGGACCCAGTACTTC.

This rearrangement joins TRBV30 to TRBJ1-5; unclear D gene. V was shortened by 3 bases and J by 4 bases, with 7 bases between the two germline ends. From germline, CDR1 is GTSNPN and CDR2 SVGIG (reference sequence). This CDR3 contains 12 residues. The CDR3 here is CAWSAGNQPQHF. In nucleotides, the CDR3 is TGTGCCTGGAGCGCCGGTAATCAGCCCCAGCATTTT.

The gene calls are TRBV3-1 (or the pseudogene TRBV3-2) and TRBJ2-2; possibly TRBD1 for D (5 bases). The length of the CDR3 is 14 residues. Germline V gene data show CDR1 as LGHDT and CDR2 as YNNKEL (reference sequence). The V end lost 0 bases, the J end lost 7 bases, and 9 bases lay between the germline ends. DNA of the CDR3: TGTGCCAGCAGCCAAGATTGGGGCTGCGGGGAGCTGTTTTTT. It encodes CASSQDWGCGELFF.

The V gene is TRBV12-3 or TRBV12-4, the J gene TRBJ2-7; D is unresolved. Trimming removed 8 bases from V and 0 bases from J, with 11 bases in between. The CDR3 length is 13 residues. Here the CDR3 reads CASALSSSYEQYF. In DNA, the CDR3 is TGTGCCAGCGCACTGTCAAGCTCCTACGAGCAGTACTTC.

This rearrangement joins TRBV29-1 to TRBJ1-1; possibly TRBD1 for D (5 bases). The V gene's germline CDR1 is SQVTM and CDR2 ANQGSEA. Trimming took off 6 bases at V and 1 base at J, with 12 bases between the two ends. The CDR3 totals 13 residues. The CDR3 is CSVRAGGNTEAFF. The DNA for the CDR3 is TGCAGCGTGAGGGCTGGGGGGAACACTGAAGCTTTCTTT.

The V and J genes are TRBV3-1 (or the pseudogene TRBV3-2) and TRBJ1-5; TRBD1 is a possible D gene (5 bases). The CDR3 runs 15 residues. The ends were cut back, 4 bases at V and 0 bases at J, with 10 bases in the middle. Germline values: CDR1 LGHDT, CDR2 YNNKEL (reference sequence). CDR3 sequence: CASSRGDGSNQPQHF. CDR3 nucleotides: TGTGCCAGCAGCCGGGGGGACGGTAGCAATCAGCCCCAGCATTTT.

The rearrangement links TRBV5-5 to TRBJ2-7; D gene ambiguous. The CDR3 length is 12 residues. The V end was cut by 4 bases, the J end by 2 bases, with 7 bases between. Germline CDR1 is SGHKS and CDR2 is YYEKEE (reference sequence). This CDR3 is CASSPDAYEQYF. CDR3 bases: TGTGCCAGCAGCCCGGACGCCTACGAGCAGTACTTC. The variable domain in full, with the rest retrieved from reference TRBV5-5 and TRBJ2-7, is DAGVTQSPTHLIKTRGQQVTLRCSPISGHKSVSWYQQVLGQGPQFIFQYYEKEERGRGNFPDRFSARQFPNYSSELNVNALLLGDSALYLCASSPDAYEQYFGPGTRLTVT.

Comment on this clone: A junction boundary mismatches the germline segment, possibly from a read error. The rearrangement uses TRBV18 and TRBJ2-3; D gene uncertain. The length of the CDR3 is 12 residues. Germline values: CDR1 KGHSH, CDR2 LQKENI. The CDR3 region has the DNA TGTGCCACCTCACCTCGGGCAGATACGCAGTATTTT. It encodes CATSPRADTQYF. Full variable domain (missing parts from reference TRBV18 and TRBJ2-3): NAGVMQNPRHLVRRRGQEARLRCSPMKGHSHVYWYRQLPEEGLKFMVYLQKENIIDESGMPKERFSAEFPKEGPSILRIQQVVRGDSAAYFCATSPRADTQYFGPGTRLTVL.

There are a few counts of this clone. The CDR3, as DNA: TGTGCCAGCAGCCCCTACTGGAGCGGCGAGGGTGAGCAGTACTTC. Translated, it gives CASSPYWSGEGEQYF. The rearrangement links TRBV3-1 (or the pseudogene TRBV3-2) to TRBJ2-7; D is perhaps TRBD2 (5 bases). The V gene lost 4 bases and the J gene lost 7 bases, with 20 bases spanning the gap. Germline loops: CDR1 LGHDT, CDR2 YNNKEL (reference sequence). CDR3 length: 15 residues.

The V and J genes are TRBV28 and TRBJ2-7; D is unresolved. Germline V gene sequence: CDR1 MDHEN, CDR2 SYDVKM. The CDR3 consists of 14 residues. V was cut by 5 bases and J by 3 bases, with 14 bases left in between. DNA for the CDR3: TGTGCCAGCAGTCCCCTAAGGGCGAACTACGAGCAGTACTTC. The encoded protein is CASSPLRANYEQYF.

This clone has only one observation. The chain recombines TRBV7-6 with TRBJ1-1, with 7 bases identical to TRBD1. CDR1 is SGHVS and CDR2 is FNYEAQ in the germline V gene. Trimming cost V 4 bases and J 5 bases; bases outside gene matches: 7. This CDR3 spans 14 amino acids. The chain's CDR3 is CASSSGQPETEAFF. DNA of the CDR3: TGTGCCAGCAGCTCGGGACAGCCGGAAACTGAAGCTTTCTTT.

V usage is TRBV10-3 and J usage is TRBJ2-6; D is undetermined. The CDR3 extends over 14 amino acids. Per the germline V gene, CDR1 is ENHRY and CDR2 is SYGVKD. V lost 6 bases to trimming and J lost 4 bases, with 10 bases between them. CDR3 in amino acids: CAIRVQPGANVLTF. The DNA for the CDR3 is TGTGCCATCAGGGTGCAGCCCGGGGCCAACGTCCTGACTTTC.

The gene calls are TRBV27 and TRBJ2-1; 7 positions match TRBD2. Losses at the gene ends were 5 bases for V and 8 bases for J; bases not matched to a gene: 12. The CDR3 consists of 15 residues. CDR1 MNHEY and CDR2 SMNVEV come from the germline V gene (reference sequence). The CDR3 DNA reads TGTGCCAGCAGTCCCTATCGGACTAGGGTCCATGAGCAGTTCTTC. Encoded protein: CASSPYRTRVHEQFF.

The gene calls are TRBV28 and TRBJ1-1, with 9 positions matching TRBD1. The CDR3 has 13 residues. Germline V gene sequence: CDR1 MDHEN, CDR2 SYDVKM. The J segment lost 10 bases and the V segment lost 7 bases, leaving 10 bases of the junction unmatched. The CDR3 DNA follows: TGTGCCAGCACCTTTCCGGGACAGGGTCGAGCTTTCTTT. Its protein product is CASTFPGQGRAFF.

The CDR3 nucleotides are TGTGCCAGCAGCTTGGTCGGGACTAGCTACAATGAGCAGTTCTTC. Translation: CASSLVGTSYNEQFF. This chain uses TRBV5-8 with TRBJ2-1, with 8 nucleotides matching TRBD2. J was trimmed by 3 bases and V by 0 bases; bases with no gene match: 2. The CDR3 consists of 15 residues. Germline lookup yields CDR1 SGHTS and CDR2 YDEGEE.

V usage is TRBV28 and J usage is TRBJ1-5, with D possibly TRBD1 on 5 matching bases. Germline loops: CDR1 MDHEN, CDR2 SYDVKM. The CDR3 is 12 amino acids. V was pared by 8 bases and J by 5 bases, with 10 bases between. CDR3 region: CASLIGDQPQHF. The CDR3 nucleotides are TGTGCCAGCTTGATAGGGGATCAGCCCCAGCATTTT.